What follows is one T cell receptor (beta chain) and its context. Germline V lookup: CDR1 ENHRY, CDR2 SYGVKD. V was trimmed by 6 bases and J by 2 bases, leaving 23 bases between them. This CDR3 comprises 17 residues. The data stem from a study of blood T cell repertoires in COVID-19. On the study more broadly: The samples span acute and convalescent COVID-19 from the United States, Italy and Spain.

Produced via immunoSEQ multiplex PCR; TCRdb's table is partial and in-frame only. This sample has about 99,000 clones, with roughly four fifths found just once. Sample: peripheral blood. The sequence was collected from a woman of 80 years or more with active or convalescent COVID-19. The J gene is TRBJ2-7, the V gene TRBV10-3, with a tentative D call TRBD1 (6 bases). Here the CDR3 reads CAIRTTHRDAVTYEQYF. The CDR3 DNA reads TGTGCCATCAGAACTACCCACAGGGACGCGGTAACCTACGAGCAGTACTTC.